A single sample gave rise to the 7 T cell receptor beta chains below, sequenced in a study of T-cell memory formation after mild COVID-19. One entry per CDR3 protein results from TCRdb running MiXCR on the 5' RACE reads. The table has approximately 60,000 distinct CDR3 sequences, more than 8% seen once. The specimen sequenced was PBMCs or a T cell subset sorted from them (not recorded which). All receptors derive from a man younger than 35 who had mild COVID-19 (a few samples of this study predate the infection). Cell type and time point are not known.

The CDR3 sequence: CASSFSGGGAFGGEQFF. CDR3 DNA: TGCGCCAGCAGCTTCTCGGGCGGGGGGGCCTTTGGTGGTGAGCAGTTCTTC. The rearrangement uses TRBV5-1 and TRBJ2-1; 9 nucleotides match TRBD2. Germline V gene sequence: CDR1 SGHRS, CDR2 YFSETQ. V shed 2 bases and J 9 bases; nucleotides not matched to a gene: 15. This CDR3 has 17 residues.

V usage is TRBV27 and J usage is TRBJ2-5; 7 bases are shared with TRBD2. CDR3 size: 16 residues. Germline-derived CDR1 and CDR2 are MNHEY and SMNVEV (reference sequence). The V and J ends lost 3 bases and 2 bases, in that order; junction bases with no gene match: 9. CDR3 nucleotides: TGTGCCAGCAGTTTTTTTTCAGGGAGGGGTCAAGAGACCCAGTACTTC. It specifies CASSFFSGRGQETQYF.

In its sample, this clonotype was seen many times. This chain connects TRBV11-2 to TRBJ2-7; TRBD1 matches 12 bases. V was pared by 5 bases and J by 6 bases, with 11 bases of the junction left unmatched. The length of the CDR3 is 16 residues. The germline CDR1 and CDR2 sequences are SGHAT and FQNNGV. CDR3 sequence: CASSPAYGTGGSEQYF. CDR3 sequence (DNA): TGTGCCAGCAGCCCCGCCTACGGGACAGGGGGCTCCGAGCAGTACTTC.

The V gene is TRBV28, the J gene TRBJ2-1; possible D gene TRBD1, 6 bases. V was cut by 4 bases and J by 5 bases, with 18 bases left in between. This CDR3 spans 16 amino acids. Germline V gene lookup returns CDR1 MDHEN and CDR2 SYDVKM. Here the CDR3 DNA reads TGTGCCAGCAGTTCCACAACCGGACAGTACCACAATGAGCAGTTCTTC. Its protein is CASSSTTGQYHNEQFF.

This clonotype was found a few times. DNA for the CDR3: TGCGCCACCTCAAGAGGGGGGGCTCGGGAGACCCAGTACTTC. It translates to CATSRGGARETQYF. The chain employs TRBV5-1 and TRBJ2-5, with D possibly being TRBD2 (7 bases). This CDR3 contains 14 residues. Trimming stripped 9 bases from V and 5 bases from J, with 20 bases between. Germline V gene sequence: CDR1 SGHRS, CDR2 YFSETQ.

This clonotype showed up many times. The J gene is TRBJ1-1, the V gene TRBV12-3 or TRBV12-4; 10 bases match TRBD1. After removal of 7 bases from V and 0 bases from J, the junction contained 11 bases not matched to a gene. The CDR3 sequence is 17 residues long. The chain's CDR3 is CASTRGGTGAMNTEAFF. As DNA, the CDR3 is TGTGCCAGCACCCGAGGGGGGACAGGGGCGATGAACACTGAAGCTTTCTTT.

This clonotype was counted only a few times. The chain combines TRBV12-3 or TRBV12-4 with TRBJ1-4; no firm D call. This CDR3 is 14 amino acids long. Trimming pared 6 bases from V and 4 bases from J, leaving 12 bases between. The CDR3 nucleotides read TGTGCCAGCAGGGTGAGGCCTGATAATGAAAAACTGTTTTTT. Translating it yields CASRVRPDNEKLFF.